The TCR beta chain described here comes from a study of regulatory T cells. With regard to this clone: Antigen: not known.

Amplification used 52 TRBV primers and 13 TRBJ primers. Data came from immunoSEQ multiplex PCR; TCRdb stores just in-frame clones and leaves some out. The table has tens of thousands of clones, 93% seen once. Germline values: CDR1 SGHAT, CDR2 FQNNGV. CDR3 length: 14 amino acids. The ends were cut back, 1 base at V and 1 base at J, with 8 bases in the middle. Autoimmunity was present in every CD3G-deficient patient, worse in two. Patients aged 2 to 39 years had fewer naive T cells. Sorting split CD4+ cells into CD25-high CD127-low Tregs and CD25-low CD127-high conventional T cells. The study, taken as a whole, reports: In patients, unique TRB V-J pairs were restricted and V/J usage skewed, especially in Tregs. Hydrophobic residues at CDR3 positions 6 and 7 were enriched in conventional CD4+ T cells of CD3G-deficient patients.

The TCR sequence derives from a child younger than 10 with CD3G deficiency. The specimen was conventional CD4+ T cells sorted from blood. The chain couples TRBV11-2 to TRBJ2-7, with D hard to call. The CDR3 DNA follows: TGTGCCAGCAGCTTAGCGGGCCAATCCTACGAGCAGTACTTC. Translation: CASSLAGQSYEQYF. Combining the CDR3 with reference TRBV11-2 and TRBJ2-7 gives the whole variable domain EAGVAQSPRYKIIEKRQSVAFWCNPISGHATLYWYQQILGQGPKLLIQFQNNGVVDDSQLPKDRFSAERLKGVDSTLKIQPAKLEDSAVYLCASSLAGQSYEQYFGPGTRLTVT.